This is a list of T cell receptor beta chains from one sample in a study of cytomegalovirus exposure and HLA in healthy donors. Profiling relied on immunoSEQ multiplex PCR, and the TCRdb table lists in-frame clones only, not all of them. Of around 110,000 clones in the sample, about four fifths were seen once. Sequencing used PBMCs. Receptors were obtained from a man in his thirties or forties in good health and CMV-seropositive. Both conserved end residues are trimmed from each CDR3. D genes are given only for firm matches.

v_gene: TRBV18
d_gene: TRBD2
j_gene: TRBJ2-5
CDR3aa: ASSPLGLGAGETQY

v_gene: TRBV28
d_gene: TRBD2
j_gene: TRBJ2-7
CDR3aa: ASRPGGGAGEQY

v_gene: TRBV19
d_gene: TRBD1
j_gene: TRBJ1-5
CDR3aa: ASTPGQGTQPQH

v_gene: TRBV28
d_gene: .
j_gene: TRBJ1-6
CDR3aa: ATSLGGGPPLH

v_gene: TRBV7-2
d_gene: .
j_gene: TRBJ1-5
CDR3aa: ASSLVGDQPQH

v_gene: TRBV19
d_gene: TRBD1
j_gene: TRBJ1-1
CDR3aa: ASSIKGTGRGMNTEAF

v_gene: TRBV5-5
d_gene: .
j_gene: TRBJ1-1
CDR3aa: ASSPTGTRDTEAF

v_gene: TRBV14
d_gene: .
j_gene: TRBJ1-2
CDR3aa: ASSQDLDTIYGYT

v_gene: TRBV13
d_gene: .
j_gene: TRBJ1-5
CDR3aa: ASSFSGGNQPQH

v_gene: TRBV2
d_gene: .
j_gene: TRBJ1-2
CDR3aa: ASRRFGGYT

v_gene: TRBV5-1
d_gene: .
j_gene: TRBJ1-2
CDR3aa: ASGSTQGGYT

v_gene: TRBV7-3
d_gene: TRBD2
j_gene: TRBJ2-1
CDR3aa: ASSLLAGGYNEQF

v_gene: TRBV6-6
d_gene: TRBD1
j_gene: TRBJ1-2
CDR3aa: ASSTTGGEGYT

v_gene: TRBV14
d_gene: .
j_gene: TRBJ2-3
CDR3aa: ASSPGGDTQY

v_gene: TRBV7-2
d_gene: .
j_gene: TRBJ2-5
CDR3aa: ASSLERGETQY

v_gene: TRBV11-3
d_gene: TRBD1
j_gene: TRBJ2-1
CDR3aa: ASSFGTGGNEQF

v_gene: TRBV5-1
d_gene: TRBD2
j_gene: TRBJ2-2
CDR3aa: ASGVTSGYTGELF

v_gene: TRBV6-1
d_gene: TRBD2
j_gene: TRBJ2-3
CDR3aa: ASSVLAGGEDTQY

v_gene: TRBV5-8
d_gene: TRBD1
j_gene: TRBJ1-1
CDR3aa: ASSPGGTEAF

v_gene: TRBV27
d_gene: .
j_gene: TRBJ2-5
CDR3aa: ASSFLGGTQETQY

v_gene: TRBV6-5
d_gene: TRBD2
j_gene: TRBJ2-1
CDR3aa: ASSSGTSLLSYEQF

v_gene: TRBV25-1
d_gene: .
j_gene: TRBJ1-2
CDR3aa: ASSGTGGDGYT

v_gene: TRBV2
d_gene: .
j_gene: TRBJ1-1
CDR3aa: ASISGGGIEAF

v_gene: TRBV11-2
d_gene: .
j_gene: TRBJ2-7
CDR3aa: ASSLGAGRNEQY

v_gene: TRBV5-5
d_gene: TRBD1
j_gene: TRBJ2-5
CDR3aa: ASSFDRDETQY

v_gene: TRBV2
d_gene: .
j_gene: TRBJ2-5
CDR3aa: ASSEWAGQETQY

v_gene: TRBV9
d_gene: .
j_gene: TRBJ1-6
CDR3aa: ASSVGGHNSPLH

v_gene: TRBV5-1
d_gene: .
j_gene: TRBJ2-6
CDR3aa: ASSLGVMGGANVLT

v_gene: TRBV5-1
d_gene: .
j_gene: TRBJ2-2
CDR3aa: ASSLILSVPSRKTGELF

v_gene: TRBV11-2
d_gene: TRBD1
j_gene: TRBJ1-4
CDR3aa: ASSLIVQGATPTNEKLF

v_gene: TRBV6-5
d_gene: .
j_gene: TRBJ2-1
CDR3aa: ASSPLSQDEQF

v_gene: TRBV19
d_gene: .
j_gene: TRBJ1-1
CDR3aa: ASNLMAGGRTEAF

v_gene: TRBV4-1
d_gene: TRBD2
j_gene: TRBJ2-3
CDR3aa: ASSHPGLAGGPRKADTQY

v_gene: TRBV19
d_gene: TRBD1
j_gene: TRBJ2-1
CDR3aa: ASSLGTGGGNEQF

v_gene: TRBV6-4
d_gene: .
j_gene: TRBJ1-1
CDR3aa: ASSDLNTEAF

v_gene: TRBV9
d_gene: .
j_gene: TRBJ2-5
CDR3aa: ASSVWWGVGETQY